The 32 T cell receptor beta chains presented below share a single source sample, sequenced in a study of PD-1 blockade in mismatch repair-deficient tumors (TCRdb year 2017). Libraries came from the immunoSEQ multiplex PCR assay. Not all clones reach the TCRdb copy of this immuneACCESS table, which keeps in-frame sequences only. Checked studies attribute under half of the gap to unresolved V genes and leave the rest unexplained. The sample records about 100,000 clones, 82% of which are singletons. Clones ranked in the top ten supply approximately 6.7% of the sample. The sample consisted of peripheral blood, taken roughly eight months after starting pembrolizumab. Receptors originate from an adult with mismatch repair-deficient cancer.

The CDR3 DNA reads TGCGCCAGCAGCCCAGGACTAGCGACAGATACGCAGTATTTT. This sequence encodes CASSPGLATDTQYF. This chain links TRBV4-3 with TRBJ2-3, with 9 bases that match TRBD2. The V segment lost 4 bases and the J segment 3 bases; nucleotides outside the gene matches: 2. CDR3 length equals 14 residues. Germline V CDR1 and CDR2: LGHNA, YSLEER.

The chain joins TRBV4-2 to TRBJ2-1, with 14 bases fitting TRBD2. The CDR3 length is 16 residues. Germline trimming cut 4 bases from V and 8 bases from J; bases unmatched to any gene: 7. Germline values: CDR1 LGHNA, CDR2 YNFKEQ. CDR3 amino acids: CASSLTSGRAGDEQFF. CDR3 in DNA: TGTGCCAGCAGCCTGACTAGCGGGAGGGCCGGGGATGAGCAGTTCTTC.

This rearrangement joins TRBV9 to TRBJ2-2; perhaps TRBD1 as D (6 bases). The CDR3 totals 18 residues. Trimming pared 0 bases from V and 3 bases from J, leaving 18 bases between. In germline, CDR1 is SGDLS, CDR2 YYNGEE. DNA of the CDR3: TGTGCCAGCAGCGTAGCCCCGGTGCGGCAGGGGTACACCGGGGAGCTGTTTTTT. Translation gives CASSVAPVRQGYTGELFF. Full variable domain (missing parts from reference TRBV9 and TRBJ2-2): DSGVTQTPKHLITATGQRVTLRCSPRSGDLSVYWYQQSLDQGLQFLIQYYNGEERAKGNILERFSAQQFPDLHSELNLSSLELGDSALYFCASSVAPVRQGYTGELFFGEGSRLTVL.

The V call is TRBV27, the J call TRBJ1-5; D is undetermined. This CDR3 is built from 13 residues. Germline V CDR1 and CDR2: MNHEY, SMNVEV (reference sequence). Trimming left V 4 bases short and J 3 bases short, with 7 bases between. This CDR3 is CASSSVINQPQHF. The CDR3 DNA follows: TGTGCCAGCAGTTCTGTTATCAATCAGCCCCAGCATTTT.

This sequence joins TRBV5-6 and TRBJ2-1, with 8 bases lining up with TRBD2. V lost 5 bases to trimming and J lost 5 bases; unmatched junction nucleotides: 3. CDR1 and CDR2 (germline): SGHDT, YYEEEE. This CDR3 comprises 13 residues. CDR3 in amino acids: CASRRAGDNEQFF. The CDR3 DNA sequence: TGTGCCAGCAGACGAGCGGGAGACAATGAGCAGTTCTTC. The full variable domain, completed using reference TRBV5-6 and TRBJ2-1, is DAGVTQSPTHLIKTRGQQVTLRCSPKSGHDTVSWYQQALGQGPQFIFQYYEEEERQRGNFPDRFSGHQFPNYSSELNVNALLLGDSALYLCASRRAGDNEQFFGPGTRLTVL.

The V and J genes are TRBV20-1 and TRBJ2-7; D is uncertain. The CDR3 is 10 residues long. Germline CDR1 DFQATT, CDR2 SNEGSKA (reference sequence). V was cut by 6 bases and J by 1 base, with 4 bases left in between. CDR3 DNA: TGCAGTGCCAGTTCCTACGAGCAGTACTTC. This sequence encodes CSASSYEQYF.

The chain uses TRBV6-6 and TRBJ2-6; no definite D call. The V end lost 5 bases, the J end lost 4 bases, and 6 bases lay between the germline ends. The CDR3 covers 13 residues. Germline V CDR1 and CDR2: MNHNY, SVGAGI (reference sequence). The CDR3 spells CASSKGGANVLTF. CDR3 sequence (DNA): TGTGCCAGCAGTAAGGGAGGGGCCAACGTCCTGACTTTC.

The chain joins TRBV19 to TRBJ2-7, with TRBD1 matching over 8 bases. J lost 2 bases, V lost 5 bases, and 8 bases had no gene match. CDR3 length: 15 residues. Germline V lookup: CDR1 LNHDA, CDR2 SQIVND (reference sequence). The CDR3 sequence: CASSAPGTGTYEQYF. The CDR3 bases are TGTGCCAGTAGTGCCCCCGGGACAGGCACCTACGAGCAGTACTTC.

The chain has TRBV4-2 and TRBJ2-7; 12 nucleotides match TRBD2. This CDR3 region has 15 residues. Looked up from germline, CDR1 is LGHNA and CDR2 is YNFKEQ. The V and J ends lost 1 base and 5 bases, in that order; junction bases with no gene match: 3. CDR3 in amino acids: CASSQGTSGVNEQYF. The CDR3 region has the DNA TGTGCCAGCAGCCAAGGGACTAGCGGGGTGAACGAGCAGTACTTC.

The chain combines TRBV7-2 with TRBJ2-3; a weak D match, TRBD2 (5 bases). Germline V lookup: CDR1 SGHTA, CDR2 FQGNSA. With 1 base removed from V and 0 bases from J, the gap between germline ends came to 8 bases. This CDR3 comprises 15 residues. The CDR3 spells CASSLGASSTDTQYF. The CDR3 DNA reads TGTGCCAGCAGCTTAGGTGCTAGCAGCACAGATACGCAGTATTTT.

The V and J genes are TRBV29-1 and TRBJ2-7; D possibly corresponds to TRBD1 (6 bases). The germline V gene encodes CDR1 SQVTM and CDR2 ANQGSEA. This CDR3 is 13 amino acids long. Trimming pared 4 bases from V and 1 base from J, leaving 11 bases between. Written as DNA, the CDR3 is TGCAGCGTTGGCAGGGGCGAATCCTACGAGCAGTACTTC. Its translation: CSVGRGESYEQYF.

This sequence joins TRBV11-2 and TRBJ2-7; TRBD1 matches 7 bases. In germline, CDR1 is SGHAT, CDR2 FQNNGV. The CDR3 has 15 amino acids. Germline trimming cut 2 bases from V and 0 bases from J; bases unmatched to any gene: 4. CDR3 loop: CASSLLGQDSYEQYF. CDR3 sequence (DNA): TGTGCCAGCAGCTTATTAGGACAGGACTCCTACGAGCAGTACTTC.

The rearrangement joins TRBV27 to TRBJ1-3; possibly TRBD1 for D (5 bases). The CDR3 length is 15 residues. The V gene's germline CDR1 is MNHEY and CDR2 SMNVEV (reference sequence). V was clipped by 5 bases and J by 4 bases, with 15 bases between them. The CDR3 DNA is TGTGCCAGCAGTCCTGTAGGGGAGTCCGGAAACACCATATATTTT. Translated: CASSPVGESGNTIYF.

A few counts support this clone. The CDR3 DNA sequence: TGTGCCAGCATGCAAGCGGGAGCTCTTGACGAGCAGTACTTC. Translating gives CASMQAGALDEQYF. The genes are TRBV5-5 and TRBJ2-7; the match to TRBD2 covers 8 bases. The CDR3 sequence is 14 residues long. J was trimmed by 5 bases and V by 6 bases; bases with no gene match: 10. Germline assignment: CDR1 SGHKS and CDR2 YYEKEE (reference sequence).

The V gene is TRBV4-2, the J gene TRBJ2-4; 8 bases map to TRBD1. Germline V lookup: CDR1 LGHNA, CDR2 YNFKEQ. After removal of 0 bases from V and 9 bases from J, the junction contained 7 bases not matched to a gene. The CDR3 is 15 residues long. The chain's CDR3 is CASSQDGDRRSIQYF. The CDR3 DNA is TGTGCCAGCAGCCAAGATGGGGACAGGCGCAGCATTCAGTACTTC.

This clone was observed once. The CDR3 nucleotides read TGCGCCAGCAGCTTTCGTGGGTTTACCTACGAGCAGTACTTC. The encoded protein is CASSFRGFTYEQYF. The chain recombines TRBV5-1 with TRBJ2-7; D is uncertain. CDR3 size: 14 residues. Germline CDR1 reads SGHRS; CDR2 reads YFSETQ. The V gene lost 2 bases and the J gene lost 2 bases, with 11 bases spanning the gap.

The CDR3: CASSLGQGAGNEQFF. The CDR3 region has the DNA TGTGCCAGCAGCTTAGGACAGGGGGCTGGCAATGAGCAGTTCTTC. The V gene is TRBV7-3, the J gene TRBJ2-1, with 11 bases fitting TRBD1. Germline CDR1 and CDR2: SGHTA and FQGTGA. V trimming: 2 bases; J trimming: 6 bases; junction bases outside the gene matches: 3. The CDR3 sequence is 15 residues long.

The DNA for the CDR3 is TGTGCCAGCAGCTTAATTCAGGGACTAGACACTGAAGCTTTCTTT. Translated: CASSLIQGLDTEAFF. J is TRBJ1-1 and V is TRBV13, with a tentative D call TRBD1 (5 bases). CDR3 size: 15 residues. V lost 2 bases and J 3 bases, leaving 13 bases between the germline ends. CDR1 is PRHDT and CDR2 is FYEKMQ in the germline V gene (reference sequence). Using reference TRBV13 and TRBJ1-1 for the parts outside the CDR3, the full variable domain is AAGVIQSPRHLIKEKRETATLKCYPIPRHDTVYWYQQGPGQDPQFLISFYEKMQSDKGSIPDRFSAQQFSDYHSELNMSSLELGDSALYFCASSLIQGLDTEAFFGQGTRLTVV.

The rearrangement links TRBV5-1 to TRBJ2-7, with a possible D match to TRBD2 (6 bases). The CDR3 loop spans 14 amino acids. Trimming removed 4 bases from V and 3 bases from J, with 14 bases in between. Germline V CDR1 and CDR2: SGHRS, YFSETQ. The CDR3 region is CASSPTGGSYEQYF. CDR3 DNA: TGCGCCAGCAGCCCTACTGGGGGGAGCTACGAGCAGTACTTC.

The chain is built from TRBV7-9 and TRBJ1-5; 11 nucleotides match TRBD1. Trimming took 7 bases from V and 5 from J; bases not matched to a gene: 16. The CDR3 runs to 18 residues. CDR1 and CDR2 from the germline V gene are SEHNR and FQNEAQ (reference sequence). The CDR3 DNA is TGTGCCAGCATTTGGGGCCCCGGGACAGGGGGTTTGTATCAGCCCCAGCATTTT. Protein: CASIWGPGTGGLYQPQHF.

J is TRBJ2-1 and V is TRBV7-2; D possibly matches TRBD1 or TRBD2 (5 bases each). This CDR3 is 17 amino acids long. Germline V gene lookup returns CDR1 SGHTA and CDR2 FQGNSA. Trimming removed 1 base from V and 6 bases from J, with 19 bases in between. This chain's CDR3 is CASSLGFGGGSINEQFF. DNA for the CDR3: TGTGCCAGCAGCTTAGGTTTTGGTGGGGGATCGATCAATGAGCAGTTCTTC.

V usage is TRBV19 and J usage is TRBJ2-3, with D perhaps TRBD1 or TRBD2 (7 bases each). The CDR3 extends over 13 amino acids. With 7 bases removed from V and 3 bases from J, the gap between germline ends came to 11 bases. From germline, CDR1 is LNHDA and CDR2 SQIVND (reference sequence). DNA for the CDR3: TGTGCCAGTAACAGGGGAGGGACAGATACGCAGTATTTT. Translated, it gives CASNRGGTDTQYF.

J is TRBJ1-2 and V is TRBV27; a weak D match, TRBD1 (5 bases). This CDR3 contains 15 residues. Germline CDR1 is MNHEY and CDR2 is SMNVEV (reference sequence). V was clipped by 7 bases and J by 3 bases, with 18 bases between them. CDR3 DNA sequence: TGTGCCAGCAACTCAAAGGCCATGGGGGACTATGGCTACACCTTC. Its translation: CASNSKAMGDYGYTF.

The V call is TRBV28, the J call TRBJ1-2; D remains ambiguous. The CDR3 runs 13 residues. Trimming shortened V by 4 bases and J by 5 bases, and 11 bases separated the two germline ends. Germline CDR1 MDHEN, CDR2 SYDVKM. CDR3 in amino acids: CASSSSGPYGYTF. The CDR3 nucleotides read TGTGCCAGCAGTTCGTCAGGCCCATATGGCTACACCTTC.

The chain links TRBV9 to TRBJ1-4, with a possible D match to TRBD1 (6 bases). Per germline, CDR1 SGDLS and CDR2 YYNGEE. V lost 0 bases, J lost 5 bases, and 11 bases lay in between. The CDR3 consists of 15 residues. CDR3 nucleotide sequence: TGTGCCAGCAGCGTAGATCAGGGGAGCAATGAAAAACTGTTTTTT. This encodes CASSVDQGSNEKLFF.

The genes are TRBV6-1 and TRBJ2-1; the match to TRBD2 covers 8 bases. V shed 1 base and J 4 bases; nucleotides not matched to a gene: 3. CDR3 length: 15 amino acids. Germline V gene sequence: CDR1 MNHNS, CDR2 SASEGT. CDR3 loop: CASSEDSGIYNEQFF. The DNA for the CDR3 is TGTGCCAGCAGTGAAGATAGCGGGATATACAATGAGCAGTTCTTC.

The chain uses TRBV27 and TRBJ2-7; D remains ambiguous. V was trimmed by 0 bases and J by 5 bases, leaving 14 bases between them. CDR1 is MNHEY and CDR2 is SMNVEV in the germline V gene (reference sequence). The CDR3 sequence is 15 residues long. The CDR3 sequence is CASSLSLTSRDEQYF. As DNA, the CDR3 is TGTGCCAGCAGTTTATCCCTGACGTCTCGAGACGAGCAGTACTTC.

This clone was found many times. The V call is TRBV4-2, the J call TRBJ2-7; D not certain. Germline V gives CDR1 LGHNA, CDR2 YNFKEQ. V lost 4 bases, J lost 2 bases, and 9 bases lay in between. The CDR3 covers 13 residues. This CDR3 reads CASSRAVTYEQYF. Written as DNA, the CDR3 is TGTGCCAGCAGCCGGGCCGTGACCTACGAGCAGTACTTC.

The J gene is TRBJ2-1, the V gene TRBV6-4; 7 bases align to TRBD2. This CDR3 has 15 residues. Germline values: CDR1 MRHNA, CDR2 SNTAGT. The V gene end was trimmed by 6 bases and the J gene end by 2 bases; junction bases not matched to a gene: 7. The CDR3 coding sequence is TGTGCCAGCAGGACAACTAGCGCTACCTACAATGAGCAGTTCTTC. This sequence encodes CASRTTSATYNEQFF.

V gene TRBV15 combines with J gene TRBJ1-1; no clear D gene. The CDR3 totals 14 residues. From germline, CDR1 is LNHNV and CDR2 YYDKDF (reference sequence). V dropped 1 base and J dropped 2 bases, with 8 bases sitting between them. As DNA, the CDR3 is TGTGCCACCAGCAGAGCTTGGGGAAACACTGAAGCTTTCTTT. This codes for CATSRAWGNTEAFF.

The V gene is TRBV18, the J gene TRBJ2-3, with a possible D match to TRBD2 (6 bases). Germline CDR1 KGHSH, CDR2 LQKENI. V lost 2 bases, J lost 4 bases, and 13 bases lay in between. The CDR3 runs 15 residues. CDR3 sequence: CASSPSGLEADTQYF. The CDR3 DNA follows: TGTGCCAGCTCACCATCGGGACTCGAGGCAGATACGCAGTATTTT.

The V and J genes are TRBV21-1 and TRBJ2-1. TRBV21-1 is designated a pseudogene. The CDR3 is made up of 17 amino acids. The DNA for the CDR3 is TGTGCCAGCAGCAAAGCGAAAGGGTCTGGATCCTACAATGAGCAGTTCTTC. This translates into CASSKAKGSGSYNEQFF.